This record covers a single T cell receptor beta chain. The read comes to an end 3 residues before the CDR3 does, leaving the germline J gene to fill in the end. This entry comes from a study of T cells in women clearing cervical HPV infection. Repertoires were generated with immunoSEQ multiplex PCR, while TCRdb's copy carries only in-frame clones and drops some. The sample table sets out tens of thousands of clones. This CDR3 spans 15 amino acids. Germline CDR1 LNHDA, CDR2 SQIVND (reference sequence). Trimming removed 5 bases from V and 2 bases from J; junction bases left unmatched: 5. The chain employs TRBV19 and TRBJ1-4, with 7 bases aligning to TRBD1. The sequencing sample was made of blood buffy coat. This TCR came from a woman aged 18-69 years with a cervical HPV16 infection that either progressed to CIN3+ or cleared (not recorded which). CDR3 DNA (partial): TGTGCCAGTAGTGGGACAGAGGCTACTAATGAAAAA. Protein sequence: CASSGTEATNEK. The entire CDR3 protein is CASSGTEATNEKLFF.